This T cell receptor beta chain was sequenced for a study of quantifying T cell responses using KT2 cells (dated by TCRdb to between 2016 and 2019). About the investigation overall: RNA was DNase-treated and reverse transcribed with TCR alpha and beta constant-region primers, mostly using SuperScript III. PCR2 was performed as a SYBR Green qPCR and was stopped at a predetermined fluorescence threshold so that over-amplification was avoided. Under optimum conditions, the efficiency of the T4 ligation step was estimated to be more than 10%.

Library preparation employed UMI-ligation and nested PCR. A single-stranded oligonucleotide carrying the Illumina SP2 sequence and a UMI was ligated to the cDNA 3' end using T4 RNA ligase 1. PCR1 consisted of four to five cycles (98 degrees C 15 s, 69 degrees C 30 s, 72 degrees C 40 s), and for the beta primer an equimolar mix of RC1.1 and RC1.2 was used to cover TRBC1 and TRBC2. Starting at PCR2, the TCR alpha and beta chains were handled separately, and sample indices and Illumina adaptors were added. The UMI, placed after an 8-base spacer, consisted of 12 random nucleotides arranged as two hexamers with a spacer between them. Sequencing was done on an Illumina MiSeq using v2 2x251 paired-end chemistry, usually with approximately eleven samples per run. To increase diversity, roughly 5-7% PhiX DNA was added to each sequencing library. The study's processing was this. bcl2fastq converted raw reads to FASTQ, and Demultiplexor demultiplexed the reads by dual indices. V and J genes were assigned by Decombinator through tag matching that permitted a single base-pair mismatch. UMIs were used by Collapsinator to correct both sequencing errors and frequency errors caused by PCR heterogeneity. CDR3Translator converted Decombinator identifiers to nucleotide sequence, translated to amino acids, and extracted CDR3 using C- and N-terminal motifs. Each distinct KT2 TCR was counted as a cluster of KT2 sequences sharing one unique molecular identifier. TCRdb reran the public reads through fastp at Q25 and MiXCR, keeping productive beta chains. All rows with the same CDR3 protein become a single entry with the most common DNA and genes. The V and J calls follow TCRdb's processing rather than the paper's. The sample records about 30,000 distinct CDR3 sequences, 7.3% of which are singletons. The biggest ten clones account for 15% to 18% of the sample.

This clonotype was picked up a small number of times. This receptor's antigen is unknown. Nothing much larger sits one base from this clone, and base qualities are not available. The CDR3 runs 16 residues from the cysteine to the phenylalanine. Only the CDR3 portion is preserved as DNA: 48 bases, with reading frame beginning at the first base. CDR1 and CDR2 (SEHNR, FQNEAQ) derive from the germline V gene (reference sequence). At the junction V is shortened by 5 bases and J by 5 bases; bases outside the gene matches: 9. To test the sensitivity and accuracy of the pipeline, known numbers of KT2, a T cell clone whose TCR had already been sequenced, were spiked into unfractionated PBMC. A range of KT2-to-PBMC ratios was set up by mixing KT2 cells into a fixed number of PBMC. What the authors observed across the whole study: KT2 sequences were detected down to the lowest spike-in tested, which was about one KT2 cell per 100,000 PBMC. Saturation was seen in the detection of KT2 sequences when very high numbers of KT2 cells were spiked in. No side-by-side comparison of the pipeline with other TCR sequencing techniques was included in the study. The numbers of KT2 alpha and beta sequences increased linearly with the number of input KT2 cells across several orders of magnitude.

Sequences were obtained from PBMCs spiked with cells of the T cell clone KT2. The V and J genes are TRBV7-9 and TRBJ2-2; the central 9 bases match TRBD1. The sequence was obtained from a human donor. The CDR3 region reads CASSPGQGDGTGELFF. The DNA sequence is as follows: TGTGCCAGCAGCCCGGGACAGGGTGATGGTACCGGGGAGCTGTTTTTT.